Reported below is one T cell receptor (beta chain). Trimming removed 0 bases at V and 6 bases at J, with 13 bases between. This CDR3 contains 15 residues. Germline assignment: CDR1 SGHRS and CDR2 YFSETQ. PCR was performed using 60 Vbeta and 13 Jbeta primers. Profiling relied on immunoSEQ multiplex PCR, and the TCRdb table lists in-frame clones only, not all of them. Among about 160,000 clones listed, around 80% were seen once. This sample is drawn from a study of cytomegalovirus exposure and HLA in healthy donors. Sequences were obtained from PBMCs. The clonotype was recovered from a girl aged 5-17 years in good health and CMV-seropositive. The gene calls are TRBV5-1 and TRBJ1-5, with D perhaps TRBD1 (6 bases). CDR3 sequence: CASSLGGGLAQPQHF. The CDR3 region has the DNA TGCGCCAGCAGCTTGGGCGGGGGGCTGGCTCAGCCCCAGCATTTT.